This paragraph covers one T cell receptor beta chain sequence. Losses at the gene ends were 4 bases for V and 0 bases for J; bases not matched to a gene: 0. The CDR3 is made up of 14 amino acids. In germline, CDR1 is ENHRY, CDR2 SYGVKD. The data derive from a study of Tregs in tolerant kidney transplant recipients. Sequencing used immunoSEQ multiplex PCR; TCRdb keeps in-frame clones, though not all of them. The repertoire consists of over 50,000 clones, with around 88% occurring once and the leading ten covering about 5%. Unstimulated regulatory T cells (CD4+CD25+CD127-), CD4+CD25- non-regulatory cells, CD4 and CD8 cells were FACS-sorted from thawed PBMCs.

The V gene is TRBV10-3, the J gene TRBJ2-7; 10 positions match TRBD1. Material: CD4+ T cells from blood. This TCR derives from a human donor in good health. The CDR3 region is CAISGTGGSYEQYF. The DNA for the CDR3 is TGTGCCATCAGTGGGACAGGGGGCTCCTACGAGCAGTACTTC.